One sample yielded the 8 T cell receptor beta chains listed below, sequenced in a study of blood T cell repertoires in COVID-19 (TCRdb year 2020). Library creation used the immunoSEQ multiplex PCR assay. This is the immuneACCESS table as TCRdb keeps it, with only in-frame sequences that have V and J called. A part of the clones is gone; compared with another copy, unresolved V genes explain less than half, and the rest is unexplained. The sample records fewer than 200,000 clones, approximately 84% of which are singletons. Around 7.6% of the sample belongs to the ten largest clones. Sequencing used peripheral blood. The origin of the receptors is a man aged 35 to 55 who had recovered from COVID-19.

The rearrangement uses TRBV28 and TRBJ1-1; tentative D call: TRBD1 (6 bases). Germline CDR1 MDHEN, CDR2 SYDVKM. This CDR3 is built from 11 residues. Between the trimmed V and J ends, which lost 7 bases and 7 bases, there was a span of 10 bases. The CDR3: CASTGTLEAFF. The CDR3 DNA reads TGTGCCAGCACCGGGACACTTGAAGCTTTCTTT.

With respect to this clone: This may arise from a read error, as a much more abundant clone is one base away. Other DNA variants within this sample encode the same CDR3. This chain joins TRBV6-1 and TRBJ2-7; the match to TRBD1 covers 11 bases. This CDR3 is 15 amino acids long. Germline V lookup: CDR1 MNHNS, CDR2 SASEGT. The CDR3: CASSEGTGGSYEQYF. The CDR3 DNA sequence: TGTGCCAGCAGTGAAGGGACAGGGGGCTCCTACGAACAGTACTTC.

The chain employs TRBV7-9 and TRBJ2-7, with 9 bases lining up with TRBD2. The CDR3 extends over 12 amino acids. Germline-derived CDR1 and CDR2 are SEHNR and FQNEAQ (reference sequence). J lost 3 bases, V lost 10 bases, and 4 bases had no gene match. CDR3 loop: CATGTSLYEQYF. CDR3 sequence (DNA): TGTGCCACCGGGACTAGCCTCTACGAGCAGTACTTC.

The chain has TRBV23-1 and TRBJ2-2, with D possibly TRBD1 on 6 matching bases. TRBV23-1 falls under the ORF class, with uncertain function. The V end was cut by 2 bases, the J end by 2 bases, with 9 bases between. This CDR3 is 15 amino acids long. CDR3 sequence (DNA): TGCGCCAGCAGTCAACACAGGGATAACACCGGGGAGCTGTTTTTT. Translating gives CASSQHRDNTGELFF.

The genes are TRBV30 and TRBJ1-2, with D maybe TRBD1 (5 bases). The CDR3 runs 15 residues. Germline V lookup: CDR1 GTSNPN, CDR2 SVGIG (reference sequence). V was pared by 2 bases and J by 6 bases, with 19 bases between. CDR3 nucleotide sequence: TGTGCCTGGAGTACTCGGCCGCGGGGGAATCATGGCTACACCTTC. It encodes CAWSTRPRGNHGYTF.

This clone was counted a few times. CDR3 sequence (DNA): TGTGCCACCAGCAGAGTCCCTAGGGGGGGCGACCAGACCCAGTACTTC. As protein: CATSRVPRGGDQTQYF. The gene calls are TRBV15 and TRBJ2-5; TRBD2 might be the D (7 bases). The CDR3 is 16 residues long. The V gene lost 1 base and the J gene lost 6 bases, with 18 bases spanning the gap. Germline CDR1 is LNHNV and CDR2 is YYDKDF (reference sequence).

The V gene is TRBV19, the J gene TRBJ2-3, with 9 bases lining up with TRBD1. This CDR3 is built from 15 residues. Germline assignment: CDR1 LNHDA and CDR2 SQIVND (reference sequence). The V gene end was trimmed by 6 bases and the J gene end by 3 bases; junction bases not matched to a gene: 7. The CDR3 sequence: CASSPQTGGTDTQYF. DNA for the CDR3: TGTGCCAGTAGCCCTCAGACAGGGGGAACAGATACGCAGTATTTT.

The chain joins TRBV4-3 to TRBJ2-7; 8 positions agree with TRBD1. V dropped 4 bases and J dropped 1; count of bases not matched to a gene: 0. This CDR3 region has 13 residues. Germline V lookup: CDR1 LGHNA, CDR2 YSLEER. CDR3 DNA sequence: TGCGCCAGCAGCCGGACAGGGTCCTACGAGCAGTACTTC. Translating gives CASSRTGSYEQYF.